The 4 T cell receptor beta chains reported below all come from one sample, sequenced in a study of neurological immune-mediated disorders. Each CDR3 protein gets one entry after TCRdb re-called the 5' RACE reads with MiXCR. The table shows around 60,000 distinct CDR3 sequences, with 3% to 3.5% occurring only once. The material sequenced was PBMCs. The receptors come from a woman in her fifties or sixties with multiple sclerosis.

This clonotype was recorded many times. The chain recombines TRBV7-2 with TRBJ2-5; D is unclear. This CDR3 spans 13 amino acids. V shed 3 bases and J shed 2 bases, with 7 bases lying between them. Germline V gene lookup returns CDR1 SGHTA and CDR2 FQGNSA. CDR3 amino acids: CASSFNGQETQYF. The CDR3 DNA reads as TGTGCCAGCAGCTTTAACGGACAAGAGACCCAGTACTTC.

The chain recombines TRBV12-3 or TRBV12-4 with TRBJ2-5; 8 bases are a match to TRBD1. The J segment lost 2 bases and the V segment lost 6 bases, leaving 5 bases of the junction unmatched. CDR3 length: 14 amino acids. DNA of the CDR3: TGTGCCAGCAGGCTGGACAGGGCGCAAGAGACCCAGTACTTC. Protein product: CASRLDRAQETQYF.

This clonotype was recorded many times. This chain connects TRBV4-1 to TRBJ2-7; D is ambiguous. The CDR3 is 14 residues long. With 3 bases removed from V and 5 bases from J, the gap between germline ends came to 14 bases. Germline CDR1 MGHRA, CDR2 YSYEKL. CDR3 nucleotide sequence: TGCGCCAGCAGCCAGATAGGACCTGGGGACGAGCAGTACTTC. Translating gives CASSQIGPGDEQYF.

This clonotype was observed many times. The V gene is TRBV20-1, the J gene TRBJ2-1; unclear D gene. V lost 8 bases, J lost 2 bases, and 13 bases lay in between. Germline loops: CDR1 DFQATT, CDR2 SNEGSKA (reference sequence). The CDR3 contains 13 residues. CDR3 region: CSSGYEPYNEQFF. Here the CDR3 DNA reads TGCAGTAGTGGGTACGAACCCTACAATGAGCAGTTCTTC.